The rows below give T cell receptor beta chains drawn from one sample of a study of Ad26.COV2.S vaccination and SARS-CoV-2 variants. Clones were sequenced by immunoSEQ multiplex PCR, and TCRdb holds only the in-frame ones, with some missing. The table has 200,000 to 300,000 clones, approximately 87% seen once. Sequences were derived from peripheral blood, sampled in a trial of Ad26.COV2.S vaccine versus placebo. These receptors all come from a person between 18 and 65 years old who received the Ad26.COV2.S COVID-19 vaccine or a placebo. The CDR3 runs from the conserved cysteine through the conserved F or W. A D gene is named only where the DNA matches it firmly. Clone sizes are given selectively: once, few, many, or a class where the clone is expanded.

DNA: TGTGCCAGCACAGCCCGGGACAGGGGTTTCAACGAGCAGTACTTC
CDR3: CASTARDRGFNEQYF
length: 15
V: TRBV28
D: TRBD1
size: .
J: TRBJ2-7

DNA: TGTGCCAGCAGCCCCGGGACAGGGATCTACGAGCAGTACTTC
CDR3: CASSPGTGIYEQYF
length: 14
V: TRBV7-2
D: TRBD1
size: .
J: TRBJ2-7

DNA: TGTGCCAGTAGTATAGGTTCTAACGGGGAGCTGTTTTTT
CDR3: CASSIGSNGELFF
length: 13
V: TRBV19
D: .
size: .
J: TRBJ2-2

DNA: TGCGCCAGCAGCCAAGATTGGAGTGCCTACGAGCAGTACTTC
CDR3: CASSQDWSAYEQYF
length: 14
V: TRBV4-3
D: .
size: .
J: TRBJ2-7

DNA: TGCGCCAGCAGCCAAGACACAGGGTTGAACACTGAAGCTTTCTTT
CDR3: CASSQDTGLNTEAFF
length: 15
V: TRBV4-3
D: .
size: .
J: TRBJ1-1

DNA: TGTGCCAGCAGCAAAGCCCACAGGGGCGCAGATACGCAGTATTTT
CDR3: CASSKAHRGADTQYF
length: 15
V: TRBV21-1
D: .
size: .
J: TRBJ2-3

DNA: TGTGCCACCAGCATAGGCCAGACAACGAACACCGGGGAGCTGTTTTTT
CDR3: CATSIGQTTNTGELFF
length: 16
V: TRBV15
D: .
size: .
J: TRBJ2-2

DNA: TGTGCCAGCAGCTTAGGGGTCCCGGGCTACACCTTC
CDR3: CASSLGVPGYTF
length: 12
V: TRBV11-2
D: .
size: .
J: TRBJ1-2

DNA: TGTGCCAGCAGCGGGACTAGCATGCCCTACAATGAGCAGTTCTTC
CDR3: CASSGTSMPYNEQFF
length: 15
V: TRBV7-8
D: TRBD2
size: few
J: TRBJ2-1

DNA: TGTGCCAGCAGCGCCCGGACAGGGGGCGCGGGCTATGGCTACACCTTC
CDR3: CASSARTGGAGYGYTF
length: 16
V: TRBV13
D: TRBD1
size: .
J: TRBJ1-2

DNA: TGCGCCAGCAGCTTGGCCAATCCGGGGGCCGCGATGAACACTGAAGCTTTCTTT
CDR3: CASSLANPGAAMNTEAFF
length: 18
V: TRBV5-1
D: .
size: .
J: TRBJ1-1

DNA: TGTGCCAGCAGCCAGCTAAACACCGGGGAGCTGTTTTTT
CDR3: CASSQLNTGELFF
length: 13
V: TRBV3-1/TRBV3-2
D: .
size: .
J: TRBJ2-2